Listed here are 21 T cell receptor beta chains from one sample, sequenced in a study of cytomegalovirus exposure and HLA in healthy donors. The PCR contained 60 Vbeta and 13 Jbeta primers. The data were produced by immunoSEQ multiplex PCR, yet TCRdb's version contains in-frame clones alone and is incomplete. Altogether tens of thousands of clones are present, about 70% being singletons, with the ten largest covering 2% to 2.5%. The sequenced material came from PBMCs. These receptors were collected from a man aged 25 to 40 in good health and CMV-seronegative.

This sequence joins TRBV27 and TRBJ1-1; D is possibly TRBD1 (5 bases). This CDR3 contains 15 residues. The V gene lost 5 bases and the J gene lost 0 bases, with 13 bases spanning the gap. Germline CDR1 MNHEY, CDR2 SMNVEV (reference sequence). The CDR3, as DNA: TGTGCCAGCAGTCGAAGGGGTGATATGAACACTGAAGCTTTCTTT. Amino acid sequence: CASSRRGDMNTEAFF.

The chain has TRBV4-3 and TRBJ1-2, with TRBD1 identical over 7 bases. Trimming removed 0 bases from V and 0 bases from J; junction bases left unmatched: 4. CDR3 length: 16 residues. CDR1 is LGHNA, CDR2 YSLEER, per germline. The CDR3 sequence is CASSQDGQVTNYGYTF. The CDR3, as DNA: TGCGCCAGCAGCCAAGATGGACAGGTTACTAACTATGGCTACACCTTC.

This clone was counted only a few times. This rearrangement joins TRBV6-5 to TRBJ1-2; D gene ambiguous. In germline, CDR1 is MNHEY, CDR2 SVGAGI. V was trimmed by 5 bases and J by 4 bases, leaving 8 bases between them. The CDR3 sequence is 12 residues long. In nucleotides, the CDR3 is TGTGCCAGCAGTGCGGTCTTCTATGGCTACACCTTC. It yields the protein CASSAVFYGYTF.

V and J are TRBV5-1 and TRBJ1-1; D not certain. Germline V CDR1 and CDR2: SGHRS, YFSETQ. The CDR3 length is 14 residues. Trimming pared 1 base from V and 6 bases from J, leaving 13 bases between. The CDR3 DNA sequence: TGCGCCAGCAGCTTGTCGCTCAACAACCCTGAAGCTTTCTTT. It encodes CASSLSLNNPEAFF.

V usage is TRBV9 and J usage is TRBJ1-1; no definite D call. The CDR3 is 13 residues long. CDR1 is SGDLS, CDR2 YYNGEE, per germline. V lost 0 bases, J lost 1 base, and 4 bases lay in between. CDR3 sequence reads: CASSVGPNTEAFF. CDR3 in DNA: TGTGCCAGCAGCGTAGGGCCGAACACTGAAGCTTTCTTT.

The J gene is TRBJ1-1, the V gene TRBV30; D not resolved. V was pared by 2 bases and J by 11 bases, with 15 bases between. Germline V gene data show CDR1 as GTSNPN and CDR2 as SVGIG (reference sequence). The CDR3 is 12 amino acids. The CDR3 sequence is CAWSSYSVDAFF. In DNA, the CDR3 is TGTGCCTGGAGTTCGTATAGCGTTGACGCTTTCTTT.

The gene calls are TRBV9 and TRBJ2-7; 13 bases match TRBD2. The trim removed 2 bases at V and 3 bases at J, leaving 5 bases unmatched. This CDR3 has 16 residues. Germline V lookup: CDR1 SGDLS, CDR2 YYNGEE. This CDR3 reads CASSVSGTSGNYEQYF. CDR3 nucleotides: TGTGCCAGCAGCGTTTCCGGGACTAGCGGGAACTACGAGCAGTACTTC.

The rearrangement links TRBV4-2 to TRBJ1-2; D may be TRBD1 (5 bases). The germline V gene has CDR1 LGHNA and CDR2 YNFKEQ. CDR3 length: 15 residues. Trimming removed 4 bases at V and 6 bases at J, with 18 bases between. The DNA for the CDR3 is TGTGCCAGCAGCCTTGGGGGGGTAGAAAGAGATGGCTACACCTTC. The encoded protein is CASSLGGVERDGYTF.

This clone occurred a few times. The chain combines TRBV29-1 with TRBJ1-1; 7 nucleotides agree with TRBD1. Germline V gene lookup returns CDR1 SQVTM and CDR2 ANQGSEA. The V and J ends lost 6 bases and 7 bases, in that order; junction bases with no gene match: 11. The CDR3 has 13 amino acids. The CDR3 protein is CSVRDRLTCEAFF. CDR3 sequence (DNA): TGCAGCGTCCGGGACAGACTCACCTGTGAAGCTTTCTTT.

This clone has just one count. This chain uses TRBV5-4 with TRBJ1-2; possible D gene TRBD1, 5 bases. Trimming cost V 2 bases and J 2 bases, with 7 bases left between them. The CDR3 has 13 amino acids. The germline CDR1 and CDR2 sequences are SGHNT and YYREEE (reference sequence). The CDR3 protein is CASSLSGNYGYTF. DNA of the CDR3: TGTGCCAGCAGCTTATCAGGGAACTATGGCTACACCTTC.

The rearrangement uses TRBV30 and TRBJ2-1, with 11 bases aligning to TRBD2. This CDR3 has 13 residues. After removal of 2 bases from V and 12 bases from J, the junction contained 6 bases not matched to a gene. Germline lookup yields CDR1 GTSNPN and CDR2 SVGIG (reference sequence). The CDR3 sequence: CAWSSLAGGAQFF. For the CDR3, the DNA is TGTGCCTGGAGTTCCCTAGCGGGGGGAGCGCAGTTCTTC.

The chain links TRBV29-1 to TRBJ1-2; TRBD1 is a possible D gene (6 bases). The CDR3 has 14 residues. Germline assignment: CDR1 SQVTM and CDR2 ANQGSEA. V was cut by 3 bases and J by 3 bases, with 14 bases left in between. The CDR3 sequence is CSVERGAEDYGYTF. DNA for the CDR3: TGCAGCGTTGAGCGGGGGGCTGAGGACTATGGCTACACCTTC.

In DNA, the CDR3 is TGTGCCAGCAGTGAAGCGTCAATGAACACTGAAGCTTTCTTT. It yields the protein CASSEASMNTEAFF. V is TRBV6-1 and J is TRBJ1-1, with unresolved D. Trimming cost V 0 bases and J 0 bases, with 5 bases left between them. The CDR3 is made up of 14 amino acids. The germline V gene encodes CDR1 MNHNS and CDR2 SASEGT.

The CDR3 DNA sequence: TGTGCCAGCAGTAAAAATCTCAGGGGGATCAGGGGCTACACCTTC. Encoded protein: CASSKNLRGIRGYTF. The rearrangement joins TRBV27 to TRBJ1-2, with TRBD1 matching 7 bases. CDR1 MNHEY and CDR2 SMNVEV come from the germline V gene (reference sequence). This CDR3 has 15 amino acids. Trimming took 5 bases from V and 8 from J; bases not matched to a gene: 14.

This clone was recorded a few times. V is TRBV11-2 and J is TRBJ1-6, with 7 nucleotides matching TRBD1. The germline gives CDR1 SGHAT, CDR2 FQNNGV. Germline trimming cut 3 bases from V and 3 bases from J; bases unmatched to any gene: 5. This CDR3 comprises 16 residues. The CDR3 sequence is CASSFADRSYNSPLHF. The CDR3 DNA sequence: TGTGCCAGCAGCTTCGCGGACAGGAGCTATAATTCACCCCTCCACTTT. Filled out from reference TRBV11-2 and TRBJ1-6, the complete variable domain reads EAGVAQSPRYKIIEKRQSVAFWCNPISGHATLYWYQQILGQGPKLLIQFQNNGVVDDSQLPKDRFSAERLKGVDSTLKIQPAKLEDSAVYLCASSFADRSYNSPLHFGNGTRLTVT.

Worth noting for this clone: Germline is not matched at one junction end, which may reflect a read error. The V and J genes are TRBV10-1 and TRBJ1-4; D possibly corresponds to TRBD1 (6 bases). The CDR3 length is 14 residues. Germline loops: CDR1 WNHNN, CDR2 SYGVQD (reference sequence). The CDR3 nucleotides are TGCGCCAGCAGCCTGACCGACAGGCACAGGAAAACTGTTTTT. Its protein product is CASSLTDRHRKTVF.

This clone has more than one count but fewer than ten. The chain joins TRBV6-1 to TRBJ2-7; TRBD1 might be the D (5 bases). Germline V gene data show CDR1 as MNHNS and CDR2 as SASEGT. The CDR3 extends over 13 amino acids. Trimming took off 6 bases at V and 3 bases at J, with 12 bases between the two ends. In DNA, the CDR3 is TGTGCCAGCAGGAAGACAGATTACTACGAGCAGTACTTC. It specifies CASRKTDYYEQYF.

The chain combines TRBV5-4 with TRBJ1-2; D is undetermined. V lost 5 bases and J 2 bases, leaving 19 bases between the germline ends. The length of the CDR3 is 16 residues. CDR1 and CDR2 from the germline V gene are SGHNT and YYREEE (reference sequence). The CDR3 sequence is CASRRSPAATNYGYTF. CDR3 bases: TGTGCCAGCAGGAGGTCCCCGGCGGCTACCAACTATGGCTACACCTTC.

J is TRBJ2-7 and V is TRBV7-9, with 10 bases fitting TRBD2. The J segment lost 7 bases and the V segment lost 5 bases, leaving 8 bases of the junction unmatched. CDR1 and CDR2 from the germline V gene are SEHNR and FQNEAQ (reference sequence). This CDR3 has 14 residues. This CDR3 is CASSLQAGGREQYF. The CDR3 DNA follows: TGTGCCAGCAGCCTCCAAGCGGGAGGGCGAGAGCAGTACTTC.

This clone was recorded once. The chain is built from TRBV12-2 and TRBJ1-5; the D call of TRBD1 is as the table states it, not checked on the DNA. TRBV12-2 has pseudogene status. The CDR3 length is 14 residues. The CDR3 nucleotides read TGTGCAAGTCGCTCACCACAGGGTTATCGGCCCCAGCATTTT. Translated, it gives CASRSPQGYRPQHF.

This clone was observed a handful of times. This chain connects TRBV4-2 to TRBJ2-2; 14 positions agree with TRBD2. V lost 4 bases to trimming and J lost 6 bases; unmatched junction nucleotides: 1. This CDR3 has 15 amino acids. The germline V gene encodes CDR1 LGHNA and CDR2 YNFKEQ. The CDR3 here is CASSPTSGGAGELFF. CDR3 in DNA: TGTGCCAGCAGCCCGACTAGCGGGGGGGCCGGGGAGCTGTTTTTT.